Detailed here is one T cell receptor (beta chain). This entry is derived from a study of graft-versus-host responses after intestinal transplantation. Here immunoSEQ multiplex PCR was the method, and the copy in TCRdb shows in-frame clones only, minus some. This table has 37,000 or so clones, approximately 86% appearing once. Lymphocytes from graft epithelium and lamina propria were isolated. The starting material was ileum tissue, obtained approximately 200 days after intestinal transplant. The TCR was taken from a human patient who received an intestinal transplant, so some T cells may come from the graft donor.

This chain's CDR3 is CASSLQGGVGELFF. For the CDR3, the DNA is TGTGCCAGCAGTTTACAGGGGGGAGTCGGGGAGCTGTTTTTT. This chain uses TRBV28 with TRBJ2-2; tentative D call: TRBD1 (7 bases). This CDR3 comprises 14 residues. The V gene's germline CDR1 is MDHEN and CDR2 SYDVKM. V lost 2 bases to trimming and J lost 7 bases, with 11 bases between them.